The sequence of this T cell receptor (beta chain) was determined in a study of shared clonotypes between healthy human individuals. Here immunoSEQ multiplex PCR was the method, and the copy in TCRdb shows in-frame clones only, minus some. Of 2 million to 2.5 million clones listed, roughly 92% are singletons. Of note for this clone: The same CDR3 also results from other DNA sequences found in this sample.

The CDR3 has 15 amino acids. CDR1 and CDR2 from the germline V gene are SGHTA and FQGNSA. The J segment lost 1 base and the V segment lost 1 base, leaving 2 bases of the junction unmatched. The chain employs TRBV7-2 and TRBJ2-7; 9 positions match TRBD2. The specimen was naive CD4+ T cells from PBMCs. As to subset: CD45RA+ positively selected. The TCR sequence derives from a young man in good health. Some clones in this sample may be carry-over from other donors' samples. As DNA, the CDR3 is TGTGCCAGCAGCTTAGGCCTAGCGGGATCCTACGAGCAGTACTTC. Protein: CASSLGLAGSYEQYF.